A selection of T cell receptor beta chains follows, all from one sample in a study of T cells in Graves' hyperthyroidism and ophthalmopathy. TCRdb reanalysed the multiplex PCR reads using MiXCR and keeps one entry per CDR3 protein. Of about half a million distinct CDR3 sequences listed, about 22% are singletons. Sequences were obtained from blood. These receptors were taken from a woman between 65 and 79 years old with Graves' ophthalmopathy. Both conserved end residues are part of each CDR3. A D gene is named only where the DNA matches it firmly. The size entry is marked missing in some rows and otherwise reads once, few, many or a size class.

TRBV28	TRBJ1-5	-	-	TGTGCCAGCAAATTCGACCATAGCAATCAGCCCCAGCATTTT	CASKFDHSNQPQHF
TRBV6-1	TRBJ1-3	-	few	TGTGCCAGCATAGGTGGCATGTCTGGAAACACCATATATTTT	CASIGGMSGNTIYF
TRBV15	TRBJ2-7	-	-	TGTGCCACCAGCGCAGGCCGTGCCAGCTCCTACGAGCAGTACTTC	CATSAGRASSYEQYF
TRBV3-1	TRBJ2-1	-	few	TGTGCCAGCAGCTACGACTCCAGCGGGCAGGGGAATGAGCAGTTCTTC	CASSYDSSGQGNEQFF
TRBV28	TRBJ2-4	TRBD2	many	TGTGCCAGCAGTTTACCGACTAGCCCCGGAAACATTCAGTACTTC	CASSLPTSPGNIQYF
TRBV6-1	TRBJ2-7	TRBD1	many	TGTGCCAGCAACGAGGACAGGGACGAGCAGTACTTC	CASNEDRDEQYF
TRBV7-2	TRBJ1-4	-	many	TGTGCCAGCAGCCCAGGGCCAACTAATGAAAAACTGTTTTTT	CASSPGPTNEKLFF
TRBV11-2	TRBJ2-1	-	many	TGTGCCAGCGGGATCTACAATGAGCAGTTCTTC	CASGIYNEQFF
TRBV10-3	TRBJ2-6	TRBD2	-	TGTGCCATCAGTCCGGGACTAGGCTCTGGGGCCAACGTCCTGACTTTC	CAISPGLGSGANVLTF
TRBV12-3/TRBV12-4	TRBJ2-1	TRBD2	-	TGTGCCAGCAGTTTTAGCGGGAGCTCCCACAATGAGCAGTTCTTC	CASSFSGSSHNEQFF
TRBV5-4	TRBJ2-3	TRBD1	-	TGTGCCAGCAGCTTGGAGGGACAGGGGGCAGATACGCAGTATTTT	CASSLEGQGADTQYF
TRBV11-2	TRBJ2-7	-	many	TGTGCCAGCAGCTTGGGGTGGGATTTTTCCTACGAGCAGTACTTC	CASSLGWDFSYEQYF
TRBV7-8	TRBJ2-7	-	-	TGTGCCAGCAGCCATCGCGAGGCCCCACTCTACGAGCAGTACTTC	CASSHREAPLYEQYF
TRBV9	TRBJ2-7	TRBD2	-	TGTGCCAGCAGCCCGGGACTAGCGGGAGGGCCTGAGCAGTACTTC	CASSPGLAGGPEQYF
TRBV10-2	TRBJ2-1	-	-	TGCGCCAGCAGTGTCCCATTACTAGCCTATGAGCAGTTCTTC	CASSVPLLAYEQFF
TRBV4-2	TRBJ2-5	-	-	TGTGCCAGCAGCCAAGATGAGGGGAGAGAGACCCAGTACTTC	CASSQDEGRETQYF
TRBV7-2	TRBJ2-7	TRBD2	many	TGTGCCAGCAGCGTGGTTTTAGGCGGGAGTAAAAGCGAGCAGTACTTC	CASSVVLGGSKSEQYF
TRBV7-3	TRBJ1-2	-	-	TGTGCCAGCAGCTTATCGTCCAGGGGTTTTGGCTACACCTTC	CASSLSSRGFGYTF
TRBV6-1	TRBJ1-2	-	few	TGTGCCAGCAGTGAACGGGGCAGGCCCAGCTATGGCTACACCTTC	CASSERGRPSYGYTF
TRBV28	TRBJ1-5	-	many	TGTGCCAGCACCCTACGACAAGGGGGTAACCAGCCCCAGCATTTT	CASTLRQGGNQPQHF
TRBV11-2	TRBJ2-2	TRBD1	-	TGTGCCAGCAGTACCGGGACAGGGTTCACCGGGGAGCTGTTTTTT	CASSTGTGFTGELFF
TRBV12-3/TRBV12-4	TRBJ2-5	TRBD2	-	TGTGCCAGCAGCTCTGGGGCGGGAGAGGCGGAGACCCAGTACTTC	CASSSGAGEAETQYF
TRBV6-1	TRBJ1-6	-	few	TGTGCCAGCATAAGGGGGATTAAATCACCCCTCCACTTT	CASIRGIKSPLHF
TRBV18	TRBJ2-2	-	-	TGTGCCAGCTCCCGGGTCGAGAGGCGTACCGGGGAGCTGTTTTTT	CASSRVERRTGELFF
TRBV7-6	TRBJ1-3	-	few	TGTGCCAGCAGCTTGATGTCCGGTGCTGGAAACACCATATATTTT	CASSLMSGAGNTIYF
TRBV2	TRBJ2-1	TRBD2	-	TGTGCCAGCAGCCGGGGACTAGCGAGGAACAATGAGCAGTTCTTC	CASSRGLARNNEQFF
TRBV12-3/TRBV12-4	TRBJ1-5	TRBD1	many	TGTGCCAGCAGCCTCGGGGCAGGGGGTCCCTTTAACAATCAGCCCCAGCATTTT	CASSLGAGGPFNNQPQHF
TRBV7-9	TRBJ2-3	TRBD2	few	TGTGCCAGCAGCTTACAGTCTAGCGGGTACACAGATACGCAGTATTTT	CASSLQSSGYTDTQYF
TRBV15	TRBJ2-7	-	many	TGTGCCACCAGCGGACAGAGGAAACTAGTAGGAAACGAGCAGTACTTC	CATSGQRKLVGNEQYF
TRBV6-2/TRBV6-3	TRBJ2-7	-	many	TGTGCCAGCAGCGACCGGGAGCACTCTGGCTCCTACGAGCAGTACTTC	CASSDREHSGSYEQYF
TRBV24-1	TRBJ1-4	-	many	TGTGCCACCAGTTCCCCACCACCTAATGAAAAACTGTTTTTT	CATSSPPPNEKLFF
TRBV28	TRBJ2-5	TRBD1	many	TGTGCCAGCAGTTTGTACAGGGGGAGGGAGACCCAGTACTTC	CASSLYRGRETQYF
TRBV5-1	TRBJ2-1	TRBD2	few	TGCGCCAGCAGCTCCCTAGGCCGTCCTAGCGGAGGAGGGAATGAGCAGTTCTTC	CASSSLGRPSGGGNEQFF
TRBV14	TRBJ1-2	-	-	TGTGCCAGCGGACACAACTATGGCTACACCTTC	CASGHNYGYTF
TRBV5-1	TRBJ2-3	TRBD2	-	TGCGCCAGCAGCTTGGAGAGACTAGCAAGAGATACGCAGTATTTT	CASSLERLARDTQYF
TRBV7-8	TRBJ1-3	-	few	TGTGCCAGCAGCTTAATTAGTACGGGAACCTCTGGAAACACCATATATTTT	CASSLISTGTSGNTIYF
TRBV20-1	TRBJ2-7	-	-	TGCAGTGCTAGGGCTAGCGTATACGAGCAGTACTTC	CSARASVYEQYF
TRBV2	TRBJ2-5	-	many	TGTGCCAGCAGTGCAGGAGAGACCCAGTACTTC	CASSAGETQYF
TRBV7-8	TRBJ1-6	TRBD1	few	TGTGCCAGCAGCCCCGGACAGGGGGCGAATTCACCCCTCCACTTT	CASSPGQGANSPLHF
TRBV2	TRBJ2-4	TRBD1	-	TGTGCCAGCAGTGAACCACCGGGACAGGGCGGCAAAAACATTCAGTACTTC	CASSEPPGQGGKNIQYF
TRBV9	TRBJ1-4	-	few	TGTGCCAGCAGCTCCTCGGGACAAAATGAAAAACTGTTTTTT	CASSSSGQNEKLFF
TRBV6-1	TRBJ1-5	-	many	TGTGCCAGCAGTGAAGCGAAAGTCTATCAGCCCCAGCATTTT	CASSEAKVYQPQHF
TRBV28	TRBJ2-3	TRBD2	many	TGTGCCAGCAGTTTTAGCGGGTGGGGCACAGATACGCAGTATTTT	CASSFSGWGTDTQYF
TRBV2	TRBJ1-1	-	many	TGTGCCAGCAGCGCACAGGGCTATGAAGCTTTCTTT	CASSAQGYEAFF
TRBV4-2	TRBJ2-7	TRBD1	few	TGTGCCAGCAGCCTCCAATTCCGGGACAGGGCCTACGAGCAGTACTTC	CASSLQFRDRAYEQYF
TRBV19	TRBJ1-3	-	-	TGTGCCAGCCATTCGGGGTCATGGAGAACCTTTGACTCTGGAAACACCATATATTTT	CASHSGSWRTFDSGNTIYF
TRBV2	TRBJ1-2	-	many	TGTGCCAGCAGTTTACAGGTCACGATGGGAGGCTACACCTTC	CASSLQVTMGGYTF
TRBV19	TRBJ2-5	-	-	TGTGCCAGTAGTATGAGGGGAGAGACCCAGTACTTC	CASSMRGETQYF
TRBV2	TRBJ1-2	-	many	TGTGCCAGCAGTGCGAGGGCTTCCTACACCTTC	CASSARASYTF
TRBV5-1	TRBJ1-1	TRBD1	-	TGCGCCGGCAGCCGGGACAGGAACACTGAAGCTTTCTTT	CAGSRDRNTEAFF